A selection of T cell receptor beta chains follows, all from one sample in a study of T cell responses to AZD1222 COVID-19 vaccine. Repertoires were generated with immunoSEQ multiplex PCR, while TCRdb's copy carries only in-frame clones and drops some. The sample yields roughly 71,000 clones, less than 85% seen once. The input for sequencing was peripheral blood, taken on day 0 of AZD1222 vaccination. The receptors shown here come from an adult in good health. CDR3s include the opening cysteine and the closing phenylalanine or tryptophan.

cdr3_aa j_call v_call
CASSIRDRVGNEQFF TRBJ2-1 TRBV19
CASTPPYNRGRLGGYTF TRBJ1-2 TRBV11-2
CASRGPGLGANVLTF TRBJ2-6 TRBV27
CASSYRQGSTGELFF TRBJ2-2 TRBV6-5
CASSLRPQAISGNTIYF TRBJ1-3 TRBV5-1
CASSLKGRTGELFF TRBJ2-2 TRBV7-6
CASSLGIGVSYEQYF TRBJ2-7 TRBV7-9
CSVETGQGEETQYF TRBJ2-5 TRBV29-1
CSAGKGEQYF TRBJ2-7 TRBV20-1
CAGRDRGSYEQYF TRBJ2-7 TRBV10-3
CASSSRGTYEQYF TRBJ2-7 TRBV13
CASSLGAGGSTDTQYF TRBJ2-3 TRBV11-2
CATRRVPRGYTF TRBJ1-2 TRBV27
CASSPQTGTEAFF TRBJ1-1 TRBV18
CASSLTDTGIRGRSYEQYF TRBJ2-7 TRBV7-2
CASSPPLKGPGQTTEAFF TRBJ1-1 TRBV18
CASTYIGGNQPQHF TRBJ1-5 TRBV19
CASKIGGRMNTEAFF TRBJ1-1 TRBV19
CASSTGTWADTQYF TRBJ2-3 TRBV25-1
CASSQGGGGTEAFF TRBJ1-1 TRBV4-1
CASSQDWLAGVADTQYF TRBJ2-3 TRBV4-1
CASSMYDREASETQYF TRBJ2-5 TRBV18
CASSHSLGETQYF TRBJ2-5 TRBV4-1